This T cell receptor beta chain was retrieved from a study of tumor and adjacent non-tumor tissue in lung cancer. No cell sorting was done before RNA was extracted from the tissue. A modified ARM-PCR protocol with three rounds of nested PCR amplified TCRbeta. One entry per CDR3 protein results from TCRdb running MiXCR on the multiplex PCR reads. The table has approximately 150,000 distinct CDR3 sequences, around 66% seen once; the top ten hold 15% to 20%. Study-level points and caveats: In normal lung, the top 100 clones were significantly more dominant than in tumor.

Trimming removed 7 bases from V and 2 bases from J, with 11 bases in between. CDR3 length: 13 residues. Concerning this clonotype itself: What it binds is not known.

This TCR came from a man aged 55 to 70 with small cell lung cancer. V usage is TRBV12-3 or TRBV12-4 and J usage is TRBJ1-1; unclear D gene. Sequencing used lung tumor tissue. The CDR3 DNA reads as TGTGCCAGCACCCCCTGGCATAACACTGAAGCTTTCTTT. This encodes CASTPWHNTEAFF.